The TCR beta chain under discussion was sequenced for a study of graft-versus-host responses after intestinal transplantation. In the study overall: Transplant recipients had multivisceral, liver-intestinal, or isolated intestinal grafts. For two to four years after anti-thymocyte globulin induction, all recipients took tacrolimus and steroids. Study-level points and caveats: Peak circulating GvH clone levels tracked with early post-transplant HvG declines.

The CDR3 has 15 amino acids. From germline, CDR1 is SGHDT and CDR2 YYEEEE. Deletions cut 0 bases from V and 5 bases from J, with 14 bases between. Here immunoSEQ multiplex PCR was the method, and the copy in TCRdb shows in-frame clones only, minus some. The sample has tens of thousands of clones, 90% seen once. Regarding this clone: Antigen specificity is unknown.

This rearrangement joins TRBV5-6 to TRBJ2-5; D is perhaps TRBD2 (5 bases). The sample consisted of unstimulated CD4+ T cells sorted from spleen or lymph node cells, taken before intestinal transplant. The clonotype comes from a human donor who received an intestinal transplant. This CDR3 is CASSLGPGSRETQYF. DNA of the CDR3: TGTGCCAGCAGCTTGGGCCCGGGGTCGAGGGAGACCCAGTACTTC.